This entry is about one T cell receptor (beta chain). Its antigen is not identified. These data are taken from a study of T-cell memory formation after mild COVID-19. General study findings and limits: The study detected some responding clones in pre-infection memory, suggesting cross-reactive memory joined.

Each CDR3 protein is one row after TCRdb ran MiXCR on the 5' RACE reads. The sample yields 350,000 to 400,000 distinct CDR3 sequences, roughly 14% seen once. CDR3 length: 15 residues. The ends lost 3 bases at V and 2 bases at J; junction bases unmatched: 5. Looked up from germline, CDR1 is SGHRS and CDR2 is YFSETQ. This chain connects TRBV5-1 to TRBJ2-1, with 7 bases aligning to TRBD1. The source of this sequence is a young man who had mild COVID-19 (a few samples of this study predate the infection). Cell type and time point are not known. The sequencing input was PBMCs or a T cell subset sorted from them (not recorded which). Written as DNA, the CDR3 is TGCGCCAGCAGCTCTCGGACAGGAACCTACAATGAGCAGTTCTTC. It specifies CASSSRTGTYNEQFF.